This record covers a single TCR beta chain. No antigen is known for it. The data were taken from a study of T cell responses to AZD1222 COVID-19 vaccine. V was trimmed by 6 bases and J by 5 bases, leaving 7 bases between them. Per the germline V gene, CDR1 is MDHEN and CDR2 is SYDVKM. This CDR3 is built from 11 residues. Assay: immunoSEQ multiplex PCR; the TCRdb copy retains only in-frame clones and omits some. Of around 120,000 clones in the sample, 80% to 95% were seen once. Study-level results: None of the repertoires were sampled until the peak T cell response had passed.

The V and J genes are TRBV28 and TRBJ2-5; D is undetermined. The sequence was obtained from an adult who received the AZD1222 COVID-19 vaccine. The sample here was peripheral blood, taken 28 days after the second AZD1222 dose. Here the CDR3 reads CASRAWETQYF. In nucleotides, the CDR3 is TGTGCCAGCAGGGCCTGGGAGACCCAGTACTTC.